The T cell receptor (beta chain) under discussion was sequenced for a study of neurological immune-mediated disorders. General study findings and limits: Association with the multiple sclerosis repertoire cluster was not found for any clinical or MRI feature. The greatest degree of TCR clonal expansion was observed in HTLV-1-associated myelopathy, with the lowest in multiple sclerosis, below that of healthy controls.

Unmatched junction bases numbered 12, after V lost 7 bases and J lost 6 bases. CDR1 SNHLY and CDR2 FYNNEI come from the germline V gene. This CDR3 region has 16 residues. This clonotype was detected ten times or more. What it binds is not known. TCRdb itself ran the 5' RACE reads through MiXCR, one entry per CDR3 protein. The table lists under 75,000 distinct CDR3 sequences, about 5% of them singletons. The sample comprised PBMCs. The sequence came from a human donor with multiple sclerosis. The donor label of this sample is uncertain. V is TRBV2 and J is TRBJ2-2; the match to TRBD1 covers 9 bases. In DNA form, the CDR3 reads TGTGCCAGCACCTTAACAGGGGGCCAGTTCGCCGGGGAGCTGTTTTTT. Translation: CASTLTGGQFAGELFF. Supplemented by reference TRBV2 and TRBJ2-2, the full variable domain reads EPEVTQTPSHQVTQMGQEVILRCVPISNHLYFYWYRQILGQKVEFLVSFYNNEISEKSEIFDDQFSVERPDGSNFTLKIRSTKLEDSAMYFCASTLTGGQFAGELFFGEGSRLTVL.